This T cell receptor beta chain was sequenced for a study of blood T cell repertoires in COVID-19. This CDR3 is 16 amino acids long. Germline V gives CDR1 SGHNT, CDR2 YYREEE (reference sequence). V shed 1 base and J shed 5 bases, with 18 bases lying between them. Clones were sequenced by immunoSEQ multiplex PCR, and TCRdb holds only the in-frame ones, with some missing. The data show some 300,000 clones, about 88% seen once. The sequence came from a woman aged 30 to 39 who had recovered from COVID-19. Sequencing was carried out using PBMCs or T cells enriched from blood (not recorded which). The chain links TRBV5-4 to TRBJ2-5; D might be TRBD1 (5 bases). The DNA for the CDR3 is TGTGCCAGCAGCTTGTCTTCCCGGACACCAAGGGAGACCCAGTACTTC. Translated, it gives CASSLSSRTPRETQYF.